One and the same sample provided the 28 T cell receptor beta chains below, sequenced in a study of T cell repertoires in cytomegalovirus infection. TCRdb analysed the reads with MiXCR anew, one entry per CDR3 protein. The table has 90,000 to 130,000 distinct CDR3 sequences, 10% seen once; the top ten hold 31%. These receptors have no known antigen. Sequencing was performed on PBMCs, sequenced either directly or after in vitro stimulation (not recorded which). Receptors originate from a human donor in good health (CMV status not recorded). Some clones in this sample may be carry-over from other donors' samples.

This clonotype occurred a few times. V usage is TRBV5-4 and J usage is TRBJ2-5, with 8 bases lining up with TRBD2. The CDR3 spans 15 residues. Germline assignment: CDR1 SGHNT and CDR2 YYREEE (reference sequence). Losses at the gene ends were 5 bases for V and 3 bases for J; bases not matched to a gene: 9. CDR3 in DNA: TGTGCCAGCAGTCCCGGGGGAGCGGGGGAAGAGACCCAGTACTTC. This translates into CASSPGGAGEETQYF.

The chain is built from TRBV6-8 and TRBJ1-2; 8 bases agree with TRBD1. Germline CDR1 reads MNHGY; CDR2 reads SAAAGT. This CDR3 spans 12 amino acids. Trimming cost V 8 bases and J 7 bases; bases outside gene matches: 6. This CDR3 reads CASADREGGYTF. CDR3 coding DNA: TGTGCCAGCGCGGACAGGGAGGGTGGCTACACCTTC.

The sample holds a few counts of this clonotype. The chain recombines TRBV7-9 with TRBJ1-1, with 10 bases lining up with TRBD1. The CDR3 contains 15 residues. V shed 5 bases and J 7 bases; nucleotides not matched to a gene: 10. Per germline, CDR1 SEHNR and CDR2 FQNEAQ (reference sequence). Written as DNA, the CDR3 is TGTGCCAGCAGCGCCCGATGGGGGACAGGGGATGAAGCTTTCTTT. This sequence encodes CASSARWGTGDEAFF.

The DNA for the CDR3 is TGTGCCAGCAGTTCGGTAGTACCCTACGAGCAGTACTTC. Translated: CASSSVVPYEQYF. The chain carries TRBV6-2 or TRBV6-3 and TRBJ2-7; D remains unclear. V lost 4 bases to trimming and J lost 2 bases, with 9 bases between them. The CDR3 runs 13 residues. Looked up from germline, CDR1 is MNHEY and CDR2 is SVGEGT.

This clonotype was detected ten times or more. V gene TRBV7-2 combines with J gene TRBJ2-2; tentative D call: TRBD2 (7 bases). Trimming shortened V by 4 bases and J by 7 bases, and 19 bases separated the two germline ends. This CDR3 contains 16 residues. Germline CDR1 is SGHTA and CDR2 is FQGNSA. In DNA form, the CDR3 reads TGTGCCAGCAGCTCTAGGGGGTGGGGGGGTCACGGGGAGCTGTTTTTT. It yields the protein CASSSRGWGGHGELFF.

This clonotype was seen repeatedly, ten times or more. The chain employs TRBV12-3 or TRBV12-4 and TRBJ1-2; TRBD1 matches at 9 bases. The CDR3 loop spans 14 amino acids. The junction had 13 bases not matched to a gene; V was cut back by 8 bases and J by 9 bases. The CDR3 is CASRIPGTGKSYTF. The CDR3 DNA reads as TGTGCCAGCCGTATCCCCGGGACAGGGAAGAGCTACACCTTC.

Sample share makes this clonotype medium-sized (0.01 to 0.1%). The chain uses TRBV7-8 and TRBJ1-5; 7 nucleotides match TRBD1. The CDR3 contains 15 residues. CDR1 and CDR2 from the germline V gene are SGHVS and FQNEAQ. V shed 5 bases and J 6 bases; nucleotides not matched to a gene: 10. This CDR3 is CASSALQGPSQPQHF. In DNA form, the CDR3 reads TGTGCCAGCAGCGCCTTACAGGGGCCGAGTCAGCCCCAGCATTTT.

In this sample, this clonotype turned up many times. The chain couples TRBV4-1 to TRBJ1-1; D unresolved. The CDR3 sequence is 15 residues long. The germline CDR1 and CDR2 sequences are MGHRA and YSYEKL. V lost 1 base and J 1 base, leaving 10 bases between the germline ends. The CDR3 spells CASSQAEAGNTEAFF. The CDR3 DNA is TGCGCCAGCAGCCAAGCAGAGGCGGGGAACACTGAAGCTTTCTTT.

The CDR3 here is CSASRSTPGDTQYF. As DNA, the CDR3 is TGCAGTGCTAGCCGGTCCACTCCCGGCGATACGCAGTATTTT. J is TRBJ2-3 and V is TRBV20-1, with D unresolved. The length of the CDR3 is 14 residues. V lost 3 bases to trimming and J lost 6 bases, with 16 bases between them. Per the germline V gene, CDR1 is DFQATT and CDR2 is SNEGSKA (reference sequence).

This clonotype was counted ten times or more. The V gene is TRBV6-6, the J gene TRBJ2-1, with D perhaps matching TRBD2 (6 bases). Trimming removed 7 bases at V and 10 bases at J, with 17 bases between. The CDR3 totals 13 residues. Germline-derived CDR1 and CDR2 are MNHNY and SVGAGI (reference sequence). CDR3 sequence: CASNREFLHEQFF. The DNA of the CDR3 is TGTGCCAGCAACCGGGAGTTTTTACACGAGCAGTTCTTC.

This clonotype came up a few times. CDR3 coding DNA: TGTGCCAGCAGCCCTCGTTTGAGGGAGTCACAAGAGACCCAGTACTTC. This gives the protein CASSPRLRESQETQYF. This rearrangement joins TRBV7-8 to TRBJ2-5; perhaps TRBD2 as D (5 bases). Trimming left V 5 bases short and J 2 bases short, with 18 bases between. Germline V gene data show CDR1 as SGHVS and CDR2 as FQNEAQ. The CDR3 has 16 residues.

This clonotype was detected ten times or more. V and J are TRBV6-5 and TRBJ2-7; weak D call: TRBD1 (6 bases). The germline V gene encodes CDR1 MNHEY and CDR2 SVGAGI. V was pared by 0 bases and J by 4 bases, with 7 bases between. The CDR3 spans 13 residues. Here the CDR3 reads CASSYSTGYEQYV. The CDR3 DNA reads as TGTGCCAGCAGTTACTCCACAGGGTACGAGCAGTACGTC.

The V gene is TRBV6-2 or TRBV6-3, the J gene TRBJ2-5, with a tentative D call TRBD2 (5 bases). Per germline, CDR1 MNHEY and CDR2 SVGEGT. This CDR3 spans 15 amino acids. The germline V and J ends were trimmed by 2 bases and 0 bases, with 10 bases remaining between them. The CDR3 spells CASSYVASYQETQYF. CDR3 nucleotides: TGTGCCAGCAGTTACGTGGCTAGCTACCAAGAGACCCAGTACTTC.

This clonotype turned up a few times. The V and J genes are TRBV23-1 and TRBJ1-1; D is unclear. Being an ORF, TRBV23-1 has a function that is uncertain. CDR3 length equals 14 residues. V lost 0 bases to trimming and J lost 8 bases, with 13 bases between them. The CDR3 loop reads CASSQSEGFSEAFF. The CDR3 DNA is TGCGCCAGCAGTCAATCGGAAGGGTTTAGCGAAGCTTTCTTT.

The table lists this clonotype with a few counts. The chain has TRBV9 and TRBJ1-2, with D possibly TRBD1 on 5 matching bases. CDR3 length: 14 amino acids. Germline CDR1 is SGDLS and CDR2 is YYNGEE. The V gene lost 1 base and the J gene lost 8 bases, with 15 bases spanning the gap. CDR3 sequence reads: CASSVWASQGGYTF. CDR3 coding DNA: TGTGCCAGCAGCGTATGGGCCAGTCAGGGAGGCTACACCTTC.

This clonotype came up many times. The chain carries TRBV14 and TRBJ2-1; D is uncertain. V gave up 0 bases and J gave up 6 bases, with 18 bases separating them. Looked up from germline, CDR1 is SGHDN and CDR2 is FVKESK. This CDR3 contains 17 residues. The CDR3 region is CASSQDTSLNPPNEQFF. DNA for the CDR3: TGTGCCAGCAGCCAAGATACGAGCCTTAATCCCCCCAATGAGCAGTTCTTC.

There are many counts of this clonotype. The V gene is TRBV7-9, the J gene TRBJ1-5, with a weak D call TRBD1 (6 bases). CDR1 is SEHNR, CDR2 FQNEAQ, per germline (reference sequence). The CDR3 runs 14 residues. The ends were cut back, 5 bases at V and 6 bases at J, with 14 bases in the middle. Here the CDR3 reads CASSVSGVGQPQHF. In DNA form, the CDR3 reads TGTGCCAGCAGCGTGTCAGGGGTAGGTCAGCCCCAGCATTTT.

The table lists this clonotype with many counts. The J gene is TRBJ2-1, the V gene TRBV7-2; D is perhaps TRBD2 (6 bases). Germline CDR1 is SGHTA and CDR2 is FQGNSA. The length of the CDR3 is 14 residues. V shed 4 bases and J shed 7 bases, with 14 bases lying between them. In DNA form, the CDR3 reads TGTGCCAGCAGCTCCGGGACTGGGGGGAATGAGCAGTTCTTC. It yields the protein CASSSGTGGNEQFF. Drawing the rest from reference TRBV7-2 and TRBJ2-1, the complete variable domain is GAGVSQSPSNKVTEKGKDVELRCDPISGHTALYWYRQSLGQGLEFLIYFQGNSAPDKSGLPSDRFSAERTGGSVSTLTIQRTQQEDSAVYLCASSSGTGGNEQFFGPGTRLTVL.

This clonotype has a count of ten or more. The V and J genes are TRBV27 and TRBJ2-5, with D uncertain. The germline V gene encodes CDR1 MNHEY and CDR2 SMNVEV (reference sequence). V lost 3 bases and J lost 4, with 9 bases in between. The CDR3 consists of 13 residues. CDR3 residues: CASSFGLAETQYF. CDR3 DNA sequence: TGTGCCAGCAGTTTTGGCCTGGCAGAGACCCAGTACTTC.

This chain connects TRBV29-1 to TRBJ1-2; D is unresolved. The CDR3 extends over 12 amino acids. V was cut by 4 bases and J by 7 bases, with 13 bases left in between. CDR1 and CDR2 (germline): SQVTM, ANQGSEA. CDR3: CSVVSELGGYTF. CDR3 sequence (DNA): TGCAGCGTTGTTTCGGAACTTGGTGGCTACACCTTC.

In its sample, this clonotype was seen a few times. The V and J genes are TRBV7-2 and TRBJ2-3; TRBD1 matches at 9 bases. Germline CDR1 SGHTA, CDR2 FQGNSA. Trimming took 3 bases from V and 2 from J; bases not matched to a gene: 3. This CDR3 region has 15 residues. The CDR3 reads CASSFDRGNTDTQYF. DNA of the CDR3: TGTGCCAGCAGCTTCGACAGGGGGAACACAGATACGCAGTATTTT.

This clonotype occurred many times. CDR3 nucleotide sequence: TGTGCCATCAGGGGGACTAGCGGGAACTCCTACGAGCAGTACTTC. Protein product: CAIRGTSGNSYEQYF. The V gene is TRBV10-3, the J gene TRBJ2-7, with 13 bases matching TRBD2. Germline CDR1 ENHRY, CDR2 SYGVKD. The CDR3 runs to 15 residues. V trimming: 6 bases; J trimming: 0 bases; junction bases outside the gene matches: 2.

This clonotype has a count of ten or more. The chain employs TRBV27 and TRBJ2-7; D call uncertain. V shed 6 bases and J shed 4 bases, with 13 bases lying between them. The CDR3 contains 13 residues. The germline gives CDR1 MNHEY, CDR2 SMNVEV (reference sequence). CDR3 residues: CASSFRSGYEQYF. The DNA of the CDR3 is TGTGCCAGCAGCTTCCGAAGTGGGTACGAGCAGTACTTC.

In this sample, this clonotype turned up a few times. This chain joins TRBV28 and TRBJ1-4; D might be TRBD1 (6 bases). In germline, CDR1 is MDHEN, CDR2 SYDVKM. This CDR3 comprises 16 residues. Trimming took 3 bases from V and 3 from J, leaving 14 bases between them. CDR3 sequence reads: CASSFLKQGPNEKLFF. As DNA, the CDR3 is TGTGCCAGCAGTTTCTTAAAACAGGGACCTAATGAAAAACTGTTTTTT.

This clonotype appeared many times. This chain links TRBV20-1 with TRBJ1-1, with TRBD1 matching 8 bases. After removal of 0 bases from V and 3 bases from J, the junction contained 3 bases not matched to a gene. The CDR3 runs to 14 residues. Germline V gene lookup returns CDR1 DFQATT and CDR2 SNEGSKA (reference sequence). CDR3 sequence (DNA): TGCAGTGCTAGAGATCCCAGGGGGCACACTGAAGCTTTCTTT. The encoded protein is CSARDPRGHTEAFF.

This clonotype has only a few counts. The chain is built from TRBV27 and TRBJ1-6, with 7 bases identical to TRBD1. The CDR3 totals 14 residues. V shed 6 bases and J 9 bases; nucleotides not matched to a gene: 8. Germline V gene sequence: CDR1 MNHEY, CDR2 SMNVEV (reference sequence). As DNA, the CDR3 is TGTGCCAGCAGCAGGGACAGAATGGCTTCACCCCTCCACTTT. Translation: CASSRDRMASPLHF.

Note on this clonotype: A read error may produce the germline difference seen at one junction end. The chain combines TRBV4-1 with TRBJ2-5, with 7 positions matching TRBD2. CDR1 is MGHRA and CDR2 is YSYEKL in the germline V gene. This CDR3 has 16 amino acids. In nucleotides, the CDR3 is TGCGCCAGCAGCCAAGATTGGGGGAGGGCCGTAGAGACCCAGCACTTC. Translating it yields CASSQDWGRAVETQHF.

The chain has TRBV12-3 or TRBV12-4 and TRBJ2-2; D gene uncertain. The CDR3 sequence is 12 residues long. V lost 0 bases and J lost 8, with 4 bases in between. Here the CDR3 DNA reads TGTGCCAGCAGTTTAGCGCGGGGGGAGCTGTTTTTT. This encodes CASSLARGELFF.